The 17 T cell receptor beta chains listed next were all sequenced from one sample in a study of shared clonotypes between healthy human individuals. The table came from immunoSEQ multiplex PCR; TCRdb's copy has only in-frame clones and leaves some out. The sample lists 2 million to 2.5 million clones; around 95% were seen once. The sequenced material came from naive CD4+ T cells sorted from blood. Subset in this sample: CD45RA+ positively selected. All receptors come from a man younger than 30 in good health.

The rearrangement joins TRBV5-1 to TRBJ1-1, with D tentatively TRBD1 (5 bases). The V and J ends lost 0 bases and 7 bases respectively, with 13 bases between them. The germline CDR1 and CDR2 sequences are SGHRS and YFSETQ. This CDR3 contains 14 residues. CDR3 nucleotide sequence: TGCGCCAGCAGCTTGGAAGGGGCGCTCGGTGAAGCTTTCTTT. Its translation: CASSLEGALGEAFF.

The rearrangement links TRBV2 to TRBJ2-1; 9 bases map to TRBD2. The CDR3 loop spans 15 amino acids. CDR1 is SNHLY, CDR2 FYNNEI, per germline. The V gene end was trimmed by 6 bases and the J gene end by 13 bases; junction bases not matched to a gene: 16. DNA for the CDR3: TGTGCCAGCAGAGTGAATAGCGGGGGCCCCTCCGTCCAGTTCTTC. Amino acid sequence: CASRVNSGGPSVQFF.

The chain joins TRBV7-8 to TRBJ1-1, with 7 positions matching TRBD1. Germline V lookup: CDR1 SGHVS, CDR2 FQNEAQ. The CDR3 length is 13 residues. Trimming removed 2 bases from V and 7 bases from J; junction bases left unmatched: 4. Here the CDR3 reads CASSLSWDSEAFF. Written as DNA, the CDR3 is TGTGCCAGCAGCTTATCCTGGGACAGTGAAGCTTTCTTT.

The gene calls are TRBV10-2 and TRBJ2-5; TRBD2 matches at 8 bases. After removal of 8 bases from V and 5 bases from J, the junction contained 7 bases not matched to a gene. Germline CDR1 and CDR2: WSHSY and SAAADI. The CDR3 totals 13 residues. CDR3 nucleotide sequence: TGCGCCAGCGCTGAGCGGGAGAGGGAGACCCAGTACTTC. Protein product: CASAERERETQYF.

The chain combines TRBV6-1 with TRBJ1-4; TRBD1 aligns across 10 bases. V dropped 10 bases and J dropped 7; count of bases not matched to a gene: 6. The CDR3 runs 13 residues. Germline CDR1 and CDR2: MNHNS and SASEGT. CDR3 in amino acids: CAINRQGAEKLFF. The CDR3 DNA sequence: TGTGCCATAAATCGACAGGGGGCTGAAAAACTGTTTTTT.

The chain is built from TRBV6-6 and TRBJ1-1, with D uncertain. This CDR3 is 12 amino acids long. Between the trimmed V and J ends, which lost 5 bases and 7 bases, there was a span of 11 bases. Germline values: CDR1 MNHNY, CDR2 SVGAGI (reference sequence). The CDR3 is CASSQPPHEAFF. The CDR3 DNA is TGTGCCAGCAGTCAACCTCCCCATGAAGCTTTCTTT.

DNA for the CDR3: TGTGCCAGTAGTGCTTCAGCGTTTGAAAAACTGTTTTTT. Residues: CASSASAFEKLFF. This chain connects TRBV19 to TRBJ1-4; D unclear. This CDR3 comprises 13 residues. Germline CDR1 reads LNHDA; CDR2 reads SQIVND (reference sequence). Trimming stripped 5 bases from V and 7 bases from J, with 11 bases between.

The rearrangement joins TRBV19 to TRBJ1-2; D not resolved. The V gene's germline CDR1 is LNHDA and CDR2 SQIVND (reference sequence). Trimming pared 3 bases from V and 2 bases from J, leaving 10 bases between. The CDR3 runs to 14 residues. The CDR3 here is CASSMSLGNYGYTF. For the CDR3, the DNA is TGTGCCAGTAGTATGAGCTTGGGGAACTATGGCTACACCTTC.

The chain joins TRBV5-8 to TRBJ1-1, with 7 bases lining up with TRBD1. V shed 0 bases, J shed 1 base, and the junction held 3 bases outside the gene matches. This CDR3 spans 15 amino acids. CDR1 and CDR2 (germline): SGHTS, YDEGEE. CDR3 nucleotides: TGTGCCAGCAGCTTGGCTCAGGGGGGGAACACTGAAGCTTTCTTT. Its translation is CASSLAQGGNTEAFF. Full variable domain (missing parts from reference TRBV5-8 and TRBJ1-1): EAGVTQSPTHLIKTRGQQATLRCSPISGHTSVYWYQQALGLGLQFLLWYDEGEERNRGNFPPRFSGRQFPNYSSELNVNALELEDSALYLCASSLAQGGNTEAFFGQGTRLTVV.

The chain carries TRBV7-9 and TRBJ1-4; a possible D gene is TRBD1 (5 bases). The germline V gene has CDR1 SEHNR and CDR2 FQNEAQ (reference sequence). Between the trimmed V and J ends, which lost 3 bases and 6 bases, there was a span of 14 bases. CDR3 length: 15 residues. CDR3 DNA: TGTGCCAGCAGCTTGACAGCGGGACCGGATGAAAAACTGTTTTTT. The encoded protein is CASSLTAGPDEKLFF. The whole variable domain, filled in from reference TRBV7-9 and TRBJ1-4, reads DTGVSQNPRHKITKRGQNVTFRCDPISEHNRLYWYRQTLGQGPEFLTYFQNEAQLEKSRLLSDRFSAERPKGSFSTLEIQRTEQGDSAMYLCASSLTAGPDEKLFFGSGTQLSVL.

The chain links TRBV30 to TRBJ2-6; 9 nucleotides line up with TRBD1. The CDR3 extends over 16 amino acids. V was clipped by 6 bases and J by 0 bases; unmatched bases: 6. Germline V gene sequence: CDR1 GTSNPN, CDR2 SVGIG (reference sequence). The CDR3 bases are TGTGCCTGCCATGACAGGGGGACCTCTGGGGCCAACGTCCTGACTTTC. Amino acid sequence: CACHDRGTSGANVLTF.

This chain connects TRBV5-8 to TRBJ1-5; TRBD1 matches at 10 bases. Germline values: CDR1 SGHTS, CDR2 YDEGEE. V lost 0 bases, J lost 7 bases, and 7 bases stayed unmatched. The CDR3 is made up of 16 amino acids. The CDR3 nucleotides are TGTGCCAGCAGCTTGGTAGTGACAGGGGGCAGGCAGCCCCAGCATTTT. It translates to CASSLVVTGGRQPQHF.

The V call is TRBV29-1, the J call TRBJ2-3; 9 bases fit TRBD2. Unmatched junction bases numbered 4, after V lost 5 bases and J lost 4 bases. The germline gives CDR1 SQVTM, CDR2 ANQGSEA. CDR3 length equals 13 residues. DNA of the CDR3: TGCAGCGTTAGCGGGAGGTCGGCAGATACGCAGTATTTT. Its translation is CSVSGRSADTQYF.

V is TRBV7-2 and J is TRBJ2-7, with D possibly TRBD1 on 6 matching bases. Between the trimmed V and J ends, which lost 5 bases and 3 bases, there was a span of 14 bases. This CDR3 region has 14 residues. The germline V gene has CDR1 SGHTA and CDR2 FQGNSA. For the CDR3, the DNA is TGTGCCAGCAGCCCGACGGACAGATACTACGAGCAGTACTTC. It translates to CASSPTDRYYEQYF.

The V and J genes are TRBV2 and TRBJ1-2; possible D gene TRBD1, 5 bases. Per the germline V gene, CDR1 is SNHLY and CDR2 is FYNNEI. CDR3 length: 14 residues. V was cut by 10 bases and J by 1 base, with 16 bases left in between. The CDR3 loop reads CATRGDLINYGYTF. The CDR3 DNA reads as TGTGCCACCAGAGGGGACCTGATTAACTATGGCTACACCTTC.

Regarding this clone: Other nucleotide sequences from this sample produce the same CDR3. The chain joins TRBV7-2 to TRBJ2-7; 9 nucleotides agree with TRBD1. The germline CDR1 and CDR2 sequences are SGHTA and FQGNSA. The length of the CDR3 is 15 residues. The ends lost 2 bases at V and 2 bases at J; junction bases unmatched: 4. CDR3 region: CASSLLGQGTYEQYF. The CDR3 coding sequence is TGTGCCAGCAGCTTATTAGGACAGGGGACCTACGAGCAGTACTTC.

This chain uses TRBV15 with TRBJ1-2; possibly TRBD1 for D (5 bases). V dropped 3 bases and J dropped 3 bases, with 8 bases sitting between them. Germline lookup yields CDR1 LNHNV and CDR2 YYDKDF (reference sequence). CDR3 size: 13 residues. CDR3 protein: CATSSRVDYGYTF. DNA for the CDR3: TGTGCCACCAGCAGCAGGGTTGACTATGGCTACACCTTC.